The rows below give T cell receptor beta chains drawn from one sample of a study of beta chain features in type 1 diabetes. Using immunoSEQ multiplex PCR, the repertoire was profiled, and TCRdb retains in-frame clones only, with some absent. The table records hundreds of thousands of clones, 10% to 15% of them present only once. Sequenced: naive CD4+ T cells from blood. Receptors originate from a woman under 30 with type 1 diabetes. CDR3s include the opening cysteine and the closing phenylalanine or tryptophan. The order of the fields is clone size, J gene, V gene, D gene, CDR3 DNA, CDR3 protein. D genes are given only for firm matches. Not all rows give a size; the values are once, few, many and, for expanded clones, a class.

abundance: few; j_gene: TRBJ1-5; v_gene: TRBV30; d_gene: NA; CDR3nt: TGTGCCTGGAGCCGCGATCAGCCCCAGCATTTT; CDR3aa: CAWSRDQPQHF
abundance: few; j_gene: TRBJ2-1; v_gene: TRBV4-2; d_gene: NA; CDR3nt: TGTGCCAGCAGCCAAGTTCTAAACAATGAGCAGTTCTTC; CDR3aa: CASSQVLNNEQFF
abundance: few; j_gene: TRBJ1-2; v_gene: TRBV2; d_gene: TRBD1; CDR3nt: TGTGCCAGCAAGGTCGGACAGGATCGAGGCTACACCTTC; CDR3aa: CASKVGQDRGYTF
abundance: NA; j_gene: TRBJ1-2; v_gene: TRBV7-2; d_gene: NA; CDR3nt: TGTGCCAGCAGCTCCAGCGGGCAGAGTTATGGCTACACCTTC; CDR3aa: CASSSSGQSYGYTF
abundance: few; j_gene: TRBJ1-1; v_gene: TRBV7-9; d_gene: NA; CDR3nt: TGTGCCAGCAGCTTAGGTGGGGGCGCAAAGGGCACTGAAGCTTTCTTT; CDR3aa: CASSLGGGAKGTEAFF
abundance: NA; j_gene: TRBJ2-7; v_gene: TRBV7-2; d_gene: TRBD2; CDR3nt: TGTGCCACCCGACAACTAGCGAATTCCTACGAGCAGTACTTC; CDR3aa: CATRQLANSYEQYF
abundance: few; j_gene: TRBJ2-1; v_gene: TRBV7-2; d_gene: TRBD1; CDR3nt: TGTGCCAGCAGCGCTTCCGGGACAGGGGGCTGGAGTGAGCAGTTCTTC; CDR3aa: CASSASGTGGWSEQFF
abundance: few; j_gene: TRBJ2-7; v_gene: TRBV27; d_gene: TRBD1; CDR3nt: TGTGCCAGCAGTTTATACGGGACAGGGGGATGGGAGCAGTACTTC; CDR3aa: CASSLYGTGGWEQYF
abundance: NA; j_gene: TRBJ1-1; v_gene: TRBV29-1; d_gene: NA; CDR3nt: TGCAGCGGCGGACAGCGACTAAACACTGAAGCTTTCTTT; CDR3aa: CSGGQRLNTEAFF
abundance: few; j_gene: TRBJ1-1; v_gene: TRBV5-1; d_gene: TRBD1; CDR3nt: TGCGCCAGCAGCTTGGGGACAGGGGACACTGAAGCTTTCTTT; CDR3aa: CASSLGTGDTEAFF
abundance: few; j_gene: TRBJ1-1; v_gene: TRBV28; d_gene: NA; CDR3nt: TGTGCCAGCGAGCGGGCCACGGGAGAAGCTTTCTTT; CDR3aa: CASERATGEAFF
abundance: NA; j_gene: TRBJ2-7; v_gene: TRBV5-4; d_gene: NA; CDR3nt: TGTGCCAGCAGCTTGGAGACAGCCTACGAGCAGTACTTC; CDR3aa: CASSLETAYEQYF
abundance: NA; j_gene: TRBJ1-1; v_gene: TRBV7-9; d_gene: NA; CDR3nt: TGTGCCAGCAGCTTAGTCTCAGGGGACGCTTTCTTT; CDR3aa: CASSLVSGDAFF
abundance: few; j_gene: TRBJ2-5; v_gene: TRBV4-3; d_gene: TRBD2; CDR3nt: TGCGCCAGCAGCCAAGGGCCAAGCGGGGCCTGGGAGACCCAGTACTTC; CDR3aa: CASSQGPSGAWETQYF
abundance: NA; j_gene: TRBJ2-5; v_gene: TRBV7-9; d_gene: TRBD2; CDR3nt: TGTGCCAGCAGCCCCCCCGGGCTAGCGGGAGTGGAGACCCAGTACTTC; CDR3aa: CASSPPGLAGVETQYF
abundance: NA; j_gene: TRBJ1-4; v_gene: TRBV5-1; d_gene: TRBD1; CDR3nt: TGCGCCAGCAGCCCGGACAGGGGACGAAATGAAAAACTGTTTTTT; CDR3aa: CASSPDRGRNEKLFF
abundance: NA; j_gene: TRBJ1-3; v_gene: TRBV10-3; d_gene: TRBD1; CDR3nt: TGTGCCATCAGAGCTGACAGGGCTGGAAACACCATATATTTT; CDR3aa: CAIRADRAGNTIYF
abundance: few; j_gene: TRBJ2-7; v_gene: TRBV7-2; d_gene: NA; CDR3nt: TGTGCCAGCAGCGTCATGGCTACGGGGCAGTACTTC; CDR3aa: CASSVMATGQYF
abundance: few; j_gene: TRBJ2-2; v_gene: TRBV18; d_gene: TRBD1; CDR3nt: TGTGCCAGCTCACCGGGACAGGGATTTACCGGGGAGCTGTTTTTT; CDR3aa: CASSPGQGFTGELFF
abundance: few; j_gene: TRBJ2-4; v_gene: TRBV7-2; d_gene: NA; CDR3nt: TGTGCCAGCGGAACCGGAGGGGTAAAAAACATTCAGTACTTC; CDR3aa: CASGTGGVKNIQYF
abundance: few; j_gene: TRBJ2-1; v_gene: TRBV7-2; d_gene: TRBD2; CDR3nt: TGTGCCAGTGGCGGGGGAAATGAGCAGTTCTTC; CDR3aa: CASGGGNEQFF
abundance: NA; j_gene: TRBJ2-5; v_gene: TRBV4-1; d_gene: NA; CDR3nt: TGCGCCAGCAGCCTAGAACAGGCACAAGAGACCCAGTACTTC; CDR3aa: CASSLEQAQETQYF